The 25 T cell receptor beta chains in this list originate from one sample, sequenced in a study of regulatory T cells in long-lasting Graves disease. TCR beta libraries were built with iRepertoire HTBI primers and Arm-PCR of CDR3 regions. TCRdb fed the multiplex PCR reads into MiXCR, producing one record per CDR3 protein. Of approximately 360,000 distinct CDR3 sequences listed, roughly 25% are singletons. Time point specified: persistent/refractory GD, antithyroid drugs over 5 years with positive TRAb. RNA isolated from PBMCs was used to make the TCR library. The sample consisted of peripheral blood mononuclear cells (PBMCs), taken when the disease was refractory, from a patient treated with antithyroid drugs. These receptors were obtained from a woman between 40 and 55 years old with Graves disease.

This clonotype was detected only once. The chain combines TRBV10-3 with TRBJ2-2; D not certain. This CDR3 contains 13 residues. CDR1 and CDR2 (germline): ENHRY, SYGVKD. Trimming stripped 6 bases from V and 4 bases from J, with 9 bases between. The CDR3 is CAIRSVGTGELFF. The CDR3 DNA sequence: TGTGCCATCAGAAGTGTAGGCACCGGGGAGCTGTTTTTT.

About this clonotype itself: Sequence at one end of the junction differs from germline and may be a read error. CDR3 loop: CASSFPPTGGDGNTLYF. The CDR3 DNA reads TGTGCCAGCAGTTTCCCACCGACAGGGGGCGACGGAAACACCTTATATTTT. The chain joins TRBV12-3 or TRBV12-4 to TRBJ1-3; 10 bases fit TRBD1. There are 17 residues in the CDR3.

This clonotype was observed many times. This chain connects TRBV28 to TRBJ1-5, with TRBD1 identical over 8 bases. This CDR3 region has 17 residues. Germline V gene sequence: CDR1 MDHEN, CDR2 SYDVKM. Losses at the gene ends were 11 bases for V and 6 bases for J; bases not matched to a gene: 21. CDR3 sequence (DNA): TGTGCCGCTCAACCAGGGGGCTGGCAAGCAATATCTCAGCCCCAGCATTTT. Its translation: CAAQPGGWQAISQPQHF.

The chain uses TRBV7-2 and TRBJ2-3; no clear D gene. In germline, CDR1 is SGHTA, CDR2 FQGNSA. The germline V and J ends were trimmed by 1 base and 5 bases, with 13 bases remaining between them. The CDR3 length is 15 residues. This CDR3 reads CASSLVRTSVDTQYF. The CDR3 DNA is TGTGCCAGCAGCTTAGTGCGTACCTCGGTAGATACGCAGTATTTT. The full variable domain, rest sourced from reference TRBV7-2 and TRBJ2-3, is GAGVSQSPSNKVTEKGKDVELRCDPISGHTALYWYRQSLGQGLEFLIYFQGNSAPDKSGLPSDRFSAERTGGSVSTLTIQRTQQEDSAVYLCASSLVRTSVDTQYFGPGTRLTVL.

CDR3 amino acids: CASSLKGYSEQYF. The CDR3 coding sequence is TGTGCCAGCAGCTTAAAGGGTTACTCGGAGCAGTACTTC. V usage is TRBV7-3 and J usage is TRBJ2-7, with D unclear. Germline-derived CDR1 and CDR2 are SGHTA and FQGTGA. This CDR3 has 13 residues. Deletions cut 1 base from V and 7 bases from J, with 11 bases between. The variable domain in full, completed from reference TRBV7-3 and TRBJ2-7, reads GAGVSQTPSNKVTEKGKYVELRCDPISGHTALYWYRQSLGQGPEFLIYFQGTGAADDSGLPNDRFFAVRPEGSVSTLKIQRTERGDSAVYLCASSLKGYSEQYFGPGTRLTVT.

This clonotype was seen repeatedly, ten times or more. The V gene is TRBV2, the J gene TRBJ2-2, with unresolved D. Germline lookup yields CDR1 SNHLY and CDR2 FYNNEI. The CDR3 runs to 14 residues. V lost 6 bases and J lost 8, with 16 bases in between. CDR3 amino acids: CASSSPWPGGELFF. CDR3 nucleotides: TGTGCCAGCAGCAGTCCTTGGCCCGGAGGGGAGCTGTTTTTT. The variable domain in full, completed from reference TRBV2 and TRBJ2-2, reads EPEVTQTPSHQVTQMGQEVILRCVPISNHLYFYWYRQILGQKVEFLVSFYNNEISEKSEIFDDQFSVERPDGSNFTLKIRSTKLEDSAMYFCASSSPWPGGELFFGEGSRLTVL.

This clonotype was recorded many times. The rearrangement links TRBV10-3 to TRBJ2-5; D uncertain. Trimming shortened V by 0 bases and J by 5 bases, and 10 bases separated the two germline ends. CDR1 and CDR2 from the germline V gene are ENHRY and SYGVKD. The CDR3 has 14 residues. CDR3 region: CAISESGKTETQYF. In DNA, the CDR3 is TGTGCCATCAGTGAGTCGGGGAAGACGGAGACCCAGTACTTC.

This clonotype showed up many times. The chain combines TRBV5-1 with TRBJ2-7, with TRBD1 as a possible D gene (7 bases). The V end lost 4 bases, the J end lost 5 bases, and 19 bases lay between the germline ends. Germline V gene sequence: CDR1 SGHRS, CDR2 YFSETQ. The CDR3 runs 15 residues. CDR3 loop: CASSQQGGAPHEQYF. DNA for the CDR3: TGCGCCAGCAGCCAGCAGGGGGGCGCCCCCCACGAGCAGTACTTC.

This clonotype came up many times. J is TRBJ2-5 and V is TRBV12-3 or TRBV12-4, with D tentatively TRBD1 (5 bases). CDR3 size: 12 residues. Deletions cut 6 bases from V and 5 bases from J, with 10 bases between. The CDR3 loop reads CASRRGVETQYF. CDR3 nucleotide sequence: TGTGCCAGCAGAAGGGGTGTGGAGACCCAGTACTTC.

This clonotype was observed at least ten times. CDR3 residues: CASSLGYREFHTEAFF. The CDR3 DNA reads TGTGCCAGCAGTTTAGGTTACAGGGAGTTCCACACTGAAGCTTTCTTT. V is TRBV28 and J is TRBJ1-1, with TRBD1 as a possible D gene (6 bases). This CDR3 is built from 16 residues. The ends were cut back, 2 bases at V and 3 bases at J, with 16 bases in the middle. CDR1 is MDHEN, CDR2 SYDVKM, per germline.

This rearrangement joins TRBV2 to TRBJ1-2; D ambiguous. Germline CDR1 and CDR2: SNHLY and FYNNEI. The length of the CDR3 is 14 residues. Between the trimmed V and J ends, which lost 7 bases and 3 bases, there was a span of 15 bases. Here the CDR3 reads CASIGPATYYGYTF. In nucleotides, the CDR3 is TGTGCCAGCATTGGGCCCGCGACATACTATGGCTACACCTTC.

In its sample, this clonotype was seen many times. The gene calls are TRBV20-1 and TRBJ1-6; D unclear. In germline, CDR1 is DFQATT, CDR2 SNEGSKA (reference sequence). V was cut by 4 bases and J by 0 bases, with 10 bases left in between. There are 15 residues in the CDR3. DNA for the CDR3: TGCAGTGCTACTCAAGGGTCCTCCTATAATTCACCCCTCCACTTT. Protein sequence: CSATQGSSYNSPLHF.

V usage is TRBV20-1 and J usage is TRBJ2-7; TRBD2 matches at 10 bases. The junction had 5 bases not matched to a gene; V was cut back by 3 bases and J by 6 bases. Germline CDR1 DFQATT, CDR2 SNEGSKA (reference sequence). The CDR3 is made up of 13 amino acids. The CDR3 DNA reads TGCAGTGCTAGGGGGCCTAGCGGGGGCGAGCAGTACTTC. Its translation: CSARGPSGGEQYF.

This clonotype has a count of ten or more. This chain's CDR3 is CASSPPGHTYEQYF. The CDR3 DNA reads TGTGCCAGCAGTCCACCGGGACACACCTACGAGCAGTACTTC. The V and J genes are TRBV28 and TRBJ2-7, with D possibly TRBD1 on 6 matching bases. This CDR3 comprises 14 residues. Per germline, CDR1 MDHEN and CDR2 SYDVKM. V was cut by 5 bases and J by 2 bases, with 13 bases left in between. Filled out from reference TRBV28 and TRBJ2-7, the complete variable domain reads DVKVTQSSRYLVKRTGEKVFLECVQDMDHENMFWYRQDPGLGLRLIYFSYDVKMKEKGDIPEGYSVSREKKERFSLILESASTNQTSMYLCASSPPGHTYEQYFGPGTRLTVT.

This clonotype occurred many times. The J gene is TRBJ2-5, the V gene TRBV28, with 10 bases lining up with TRBD2. CDR1 and CDR2 (germline): MDHEN, SYDVKM. The CDR3 is 17 amino acids. After removal of 1 base from V and 4 bases from J, the junction contained 9 bases not matched to a gene. CDR3 DNA sequence: TGTGCCAGCAGTTTATTTGCTAGCGGGAGATTGTCAGAGACCCAGTACTTC. Translation: CASSLFASGRLSETQYF.

The table lists this clonotype with many counts. The rearrangement joins TRBV28 to TRBJ1-5; D is undetermined. Germline CDR1 MDHEN, CDR2 SYDVKM. The CDR3 covers 12 residues. V gave up 3 bases and J gave up 9 bases, with 9 bases separating them. This CDR3 reads CASSLWERPQHF. In DNA, the CDR3 is TGTGCCAGCAGTTTGTGGGAAAGGCCCCAGCATTTT.

This clonotype was seen repeatedly, ten times or more. V and J are TRBV11-2 and TRBJ2-5, with D maybe TRBD2 (6 bases). The CDR3 length is 15 residues. V gave up 3 bases and J gave up 5 bases, with 16 bases separating them. Germline CDR1 is SGHAT and CDR2 is FQNNGV. The CDR3 bases are TGTGCCAGCAGCTTGGGACTGACGGCTCGGGAGACCCAGTACTTC. Its protein product is CASSLGLTARETQYF. The full variable domain, in which reference TRBV11-2 and TRBJ2-5 provide the parts outside the CDR3, is EAGVAQSPRYKIIEKRQSVAFWCNPISGHATLYWYQQILGQGPKLLIQFQNNGVVDDSQLPKDRFSAERLKGVDSTLKIQPAKLEDSAVYLCASSLGLTARETQYFGPGTRLLVL.

This clonotype has just a few counts. This sequence joins TRBV7-8 and TRBJ2-2; D is undetermined. CDR1 and CDR2 (germline): SGHVS, FQNEAQ. V gave up 4 bases and J gave up 6 bases, with 12 bases separating them. The CDR3 has 14 residues. The CDR3 DNA reads TGTGCCAGCAGCTCGATCCGCCGCGCCGGGGAGCTGTTTTTT. Translated: CASSSIRRAGELFF.

This clonotype came up many times. The chain uses TRBV6-1 and TRBJ1-5, with D possibly matching TRBD1 (5 bases). Germline-derived CDR1 and CDR2 are MNHNS and SASEGT. CDR3 length: 17 amino acids. The V end was cut by 5 bases, the J end by 1 base, with 18 bases between. CDR3 region: CASSNPGPQVSNQPQHF. CDR3 bases: TGTGCCAGCAGTAACCCGGGACCCCAAGTCAGCAATCAGCCCCAGCATTTT.

The V gene is TRBV7-8, the J gene TRBJ2-1; weak D call: TRBD1 (6 bases). CDR3 length: 14 amino acids. Looked up from germline, CDR1 is SGHVS and CDR2 is FQNEAQ. Trimming shortened V by 4 bases and J by 4 bases, and 11 bases separated the two germline ends. DNA for the CDR3: TGTGCCAGCAGCTCCATGGACAGATACAATGAGCAGTTCTTC. This codes for CASSSMDRYNEQFF.

This clonotype was counted ten times or more. The V gene is TRBV28, the J gene TRBJ2-5; 9 positions agree with TRBD2. Per germline, CDR1 MDHEN and CDR2 SYDVKM. This CDR3 has 15 amino acids. The ends lost 4 bases at V and 7 bases at J; junction bases unmatched: 10. The CDR3 is CASSSGSGREGTQYF. DNA of the CDR3: TGTGCCAGCAGTTCTGGTAGCGGGAGAGAGGGGACCCAGTACTTC.

This clonotype has a count of ten or more. The V call is TRBV28, the J call TRBJ1-2; D perhaps matches TRBD1 (6 bases). Germline V gene data show CDR1 as MDHEN and CDR2 as SYDVKM. V gave up 2 bases and J gave up 8 bases, with 12 bases separating them. The CDR3 is made up of 13 amino acids. In DNA, the CDR3 is TGTGCCAGCAGTTTAGTTGACAGGAGAGGCTACACCTTC. Protein product: CASSLVDRRGYTF.

This clonotype came up a few times. A much larger clone is a single base away; this may be a read error. The rearrangement joins TRBV6-2 or TRBV6-3 to TRBJ2-7, with 7 bases fitting TRBD2. This CDR3 contains 13 residues. The germline V gene has CDR1 MNHEY and CDR2 SVGEGT. CDR3 coding DNA: TGTGTCAGCAGGGAAGCGGGACCGCGGGAGCAGTACTTC. This codes for CVSREAGPREQYF.

A few counts support this clonotype. The genes are TRBV29-1 and TRBJ2-2; unclear D gene. The CDR3 is 10 amino acids. V gave up 6 bases and J gave up 6 bases, with 5 bases separating them. CDR1 SQVTM and CDR2 ANQGSEA come from the germline V gene. CDR3 nucleotide sequence: TGCAGCGTCTTCGCCGGGGAGCTGTTTTTT. It codes for CSVFAGELFF.

This clonotype showed up many times. This chain connects TRBV28 to TRBJ1-3; D is possibly TRBD1 (5 bases). V gave up 5 bases and J gave up 2 bases, with 10 bases separating them. CDR3 length: 14 amino acids. Germline values: CDR1 MDHEN, CDR2 SYDVKM. CDR3 in amino acids: CASSPGSPGNTIYF. The CDR3 nucleotides read TGTGCCAGCAGTCCAGGGAGCCCTGGAAACACCATATATTTT.